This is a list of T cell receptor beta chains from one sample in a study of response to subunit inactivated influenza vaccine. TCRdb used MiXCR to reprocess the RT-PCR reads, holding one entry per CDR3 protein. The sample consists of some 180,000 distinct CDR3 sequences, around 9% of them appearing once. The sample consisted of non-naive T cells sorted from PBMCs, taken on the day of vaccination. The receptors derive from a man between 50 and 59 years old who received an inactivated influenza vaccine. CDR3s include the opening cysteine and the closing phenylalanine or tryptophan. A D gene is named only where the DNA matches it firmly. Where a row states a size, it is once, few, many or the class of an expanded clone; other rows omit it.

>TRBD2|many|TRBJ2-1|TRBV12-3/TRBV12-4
TGTGCCAGCAGTTCTAGCGGGGGGAGGAATGAGCAGTTCTTC
CASSSSGGRNEQFF
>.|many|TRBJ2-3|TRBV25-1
TGTGCCAGCAGTGAAAAAGACAGCCCGACAGATACGCAGTATTTT
CASSEKDSPTDTQYF
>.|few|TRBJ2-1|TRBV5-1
TGCGCCAGCAGCTTAGAGGCGGTTTCCGATGAGCAGTTCTTC
CASSLEAVSDEQFF
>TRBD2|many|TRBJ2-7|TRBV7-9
TGTGCCAGCAGCTCGGAGCGGGACTTGACCTCCTACGAGCAGTACTTC
CASSSERDLTSYEQYF
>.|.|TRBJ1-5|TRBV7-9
TGTGCCAGCAGCTCGGACAGCCGAGGGTGGCCCCAGCATTTT
CASSSDSRGWPQHF
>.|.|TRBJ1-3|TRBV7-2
TGTGCCAGCAGCCCTACCTCAGCCTCTGGAAACACCATATATTTT
CASSPTSASGNTIYF
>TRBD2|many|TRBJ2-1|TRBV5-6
TGTGCCAGCAGCTTAGATAGCGGGGCATATTACAATGAGCAGTTCTTC
CASSLDSGAYYNEQFF
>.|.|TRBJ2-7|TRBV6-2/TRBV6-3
TGTGCCAGCAGCCAACTAGGACGGGCCTACGAGCAGTACTTC
CASSQLGRAYEQYF
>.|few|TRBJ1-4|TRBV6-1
TGTGCCAGGGCGGATGAAAAACTGTTTTTT
CARADEKLFF
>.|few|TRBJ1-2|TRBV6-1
TGTGCCAGCAGTGAAGTAAAGAATGGCTACACCTTC
CASSEVKNGYTF
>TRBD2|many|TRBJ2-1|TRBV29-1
TGCAGCGCCCTTCTTGGGACTAGTAAGGGCAATGAGCAGTTCTTC
CSALLGTSKGNEQFF
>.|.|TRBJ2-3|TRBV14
TGTGCCAGCAGCCAAGATAACCGCCTTTACACAGATACGCAGTATTTT
CASSQDNRLYTDTQYF
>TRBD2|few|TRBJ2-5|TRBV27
TGTGCCAGCAGTTCGAGACTAGCGGAAGAGACCCAGTACTTC
CASSSRLAEETQYF
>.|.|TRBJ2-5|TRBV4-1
TGCGCCAGCAGCCAAGATAGGATTGAGACCCAGTACTTC
CASSQDRIETQYF
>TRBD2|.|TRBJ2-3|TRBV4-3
TGCGCCAGCAGCCAAGGCTTGGCGGGGGGGCGGGCCACAGATACGCAGTATTTT
CASSQGLAGGRATDTQYF
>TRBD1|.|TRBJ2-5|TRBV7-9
TGTGCCAGCAATCCAGGGGGAGAGACCCAGTACTTC
CASNPGGETQYF
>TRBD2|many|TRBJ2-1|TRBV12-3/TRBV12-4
TGTGCCAGCAGTTTTGGGACTAGCGGGACTCACGAGTTCTTC
CASSFGTSGTHEFF
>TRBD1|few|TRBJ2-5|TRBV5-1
TGCGCCAGCAGCATCGGTCAGGGGGTCGGAGAGACCCAGTACTTC
CASSIGQGVGETQYF